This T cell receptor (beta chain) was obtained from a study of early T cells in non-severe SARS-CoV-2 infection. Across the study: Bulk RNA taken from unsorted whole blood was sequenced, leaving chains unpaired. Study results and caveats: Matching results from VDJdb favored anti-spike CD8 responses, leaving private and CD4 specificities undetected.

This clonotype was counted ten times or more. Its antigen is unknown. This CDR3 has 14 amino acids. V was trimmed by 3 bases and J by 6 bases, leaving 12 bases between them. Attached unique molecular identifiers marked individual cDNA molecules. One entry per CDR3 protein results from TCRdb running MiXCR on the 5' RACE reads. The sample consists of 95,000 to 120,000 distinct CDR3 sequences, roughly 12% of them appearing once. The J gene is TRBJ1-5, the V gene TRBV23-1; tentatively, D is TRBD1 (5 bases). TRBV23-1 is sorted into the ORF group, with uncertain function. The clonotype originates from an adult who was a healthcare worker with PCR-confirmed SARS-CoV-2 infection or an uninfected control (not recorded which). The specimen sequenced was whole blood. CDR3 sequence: CASSHWGDTQPQHF. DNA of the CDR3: TGCGCCAGCAGTCATTGGGGGGATACTCAGCCCCAGCATTTT.